The entry below gives a single TCR beta chain sequence along with its context. These data belong to a study of blood T cell repertoires in COVID-19. Turning to the study itself: The United States, Italy and Spain supplied acute and convalescent COVID-19 samples. T cells, B-cell-depleted T cells, or PBMCs provided the cDNA or gDNA that served as material.

Authors' analysis steps: How many nucleated cells were present was estimated from reference gene primer amplification. The table came from immunoSEQ multiplex PCR; TCRdb's copy has only in-frame clones and leaves some out. The DNA gave D and trimming, while V, J and clone size come from that table. The sample lists approximately 290,000 clones, about 89% occurring once. This CDR3 comprises 17 residues. The trim removed 5 bases at V and 4 bases at J, leaving 11 bases unmatched. Germline V gene lookup returns CDR1 SGHNT and CDR2 YENEEA. The origin of this receptor is an older woman with acute or convalescent COVID-19. The material sequenced was peripheral blood. The chain couples TRBV11-3 to TRBJ2-5; 12 nucleotides align to TRBD1. CDR3 sequence reads: CASSRSAGQGAVETQYF. Here the CDR3 DNA reads TGTGCCAGCAGCCGATCCGCGGGACAGGGGGCTGTAGAGACCCAGTACTTC.